Presented here are 15 T cell receptor beta chains from one specimen sequenced in a study of cytomegalovirus exposure and HLA in healthy donors. TCRdb's table, derived via immunoSEQ multiplex PCR, lists solely in-frame clones and lacks some. This table has 100,000 to 150,000 clones, approximately 94% appearing once. Sample: PBMCs. These receptors were taken from a man younger than 35 in good health and CMV-seronegative.

This clone was observed a single time. The chain uses TRBV7-2 and TRBJ2-7; the D gene is possibly TRBD2 (7 bases). CDR1 is SGHTA and CDR2 is FQGNSA in the germline V gene. V lost 3 bases and J 0 bases, leaving 12 bases between the germline ends. This CDR3 has 15 amino acids. CDR3 protein: CASSLAGAFSYEQYF. CDR3 DNA sequence: TGTGCCAGCAGCTTGGCGGGGGCCTTCTCCTACGAGCAGTACTTC.

This chain connects TRBV28 to TRBJ1-3, with D possibly being TRBD1 (6 bases). This CDR3 has 15 residues. V was shortened by 4 bases and J by 2 bases, with 12 bases between the two germline ends. Per germline, CDR1 MDHEN and CDR2 SYDVKM. CDR3 protein: CASSSSEGAGNTIYF. The CDR3 nucleotides read TGTGCCAGCAGTTCCTCCGAGGGGGCTGGAAACACCATATATTTT. The full variable domain, in which reference TRBV28 and TRBJ1-3 provide the parts outside the CDR3, is DVKVTQSSRYLVKRTGEKVFLECVQDMDHENMFWYRQDPGLGLRLIYFSYDVKMKEKGDIPEGYSVSREKKERFSLILESASTNQTSMYLCASSSSEGAGNTIYFGEGSWLTVV.

This rearrangement joins TRBV5-1 to TRBJ1-2, with 11 positions matching TRBD1. V lost 4 bases and J lost 12; bases outside the gene matches: 8. Germline CDR1 SGHRS, CDR2 YFSETQ. The CDR3 length is 13 residues. This chain's CDR3 is CASSGGQGVVNTF. The CDR3 coding sequence is TGCGCCAGCAGCGGGGGACAGGGGGTTGTGAACACCTTC.

V is TRBV6-4 and J is TRBJ2-1; 9 bases match TRBD2. The CDR3 spans 16 residues. CDR1 and CDR2 (germline): MRHNA, SNTAGT. V lost 3 bases and J lost 7; bases outside the gene matches: 10. For the CDR3, the DNA is TGTGCCAGCAGTGATGGGCTAGCGGGACTACAAAATGAGCAGTTCTTC. Translated: CASSDGLAGLQNEQFF.

In the case of this clone: Other DNA sequences of this sample code for an identical CDR3. The CDR3 here is CASSLYEQYF. In DNA, the CDR3 is TGTGCCAGCAGTCTTTACGAGCAGTACTTC. The chain has TRBV28 and TRBJ2-7; D remains ambiguous. The CDR3 spans 10 residues. The germline gives CDR1 MDHEN, CDR2 SYDVKM. The V end lost 5 bases, the J end lost 4 bases, and 3 bases lay between the germline ends.

The rearrangement links TRBV18 to TRBJ2-7; D is perhaps TRBD2 (6 bases). Trimming stripped 3 bases from V and 5 bases from J, with 17 bases between. The CDR3 sequence is 15 residues long. Germline V gene lookup returns CDR1 KGHSH and CDR2 LQKENI. The CDR3 is CASSPQTVGGNEQYF. CDR3 nucleotide sequence: TGTGCCAGCTCACCTCAAACCGTCGGGGGAAACGAGCAGTACTTC.

This clone appeared many times. The chain couples TRBV7-9 to TRBJ1-1; 8 nucleotides agree with TRBD1. With 2 bases clipped from V and 4 bases from J, the junction kept 15 bases outside the gene matches. There are 18 residues in the CDR3. Germline CDR1 SEHNR, CDR2 FQNEAQ (reference sequence). This chain's CDR3 is CASSLIGTGVGIGTEAFF. The CDR3 DNA is TGTGCCAGCAGCTTAATCGGGACAGGAGTTGGAATTGGCACTGAAGCTTTCTTT.

The genes are TRBV27 and TRBJ2-2, with 7 bases lining up with TRBD1. The CDR3 extends over 17 amino acids. Germline V CDR1 and CDR2: MNHEY, SMNVEV (reference sequence). J was trimmed by 3 bases and V by 2 bases; bases with no gene match: 9. The CDR3: CASSLLVDRADTGELFF. DNA of the CDR3: TGTGCCAGCAGTTTACTTGTCGACAGGGCGGACACCGGGGAGCTGTTTTTT.

The chain employs TRBV9 and TRBJ2-1; TRBD1 agrees at 10 bases. Unmatched junction bases numbered 9, after V lost 0 bases and J lost 9 bases. The CDR3 extends over 16 amino acids. CDR1 is SGDLS, CDR2 YYNGEE, per germline. This CDR3 is CASSVGDGTGDAEQFF. DNA of the CDR3: TGTGCCAGCAGCGTAGGGGATGGGACAGGGGACGCTGAGCAGTTCTTC.

V gene TRBV15 combines with J gene TRBJ2-7; D call uncertain. Trimming pared 1 base from V and 5 bases from J, leaving 6 bases between. This CDR3 is 12 amino acids long. Looked up from germline, CDR1 is LNHNV and CDR2 is YYDKDF (reference sequence). CDR3 protein: CATSRAGNEQYF. CDR3 DNA: TGTGCCACCAGCAGAGCCGGTAACGAGCAGTACTTC. The whole variable domain, remainder taken from reference TRBV15 and TRBJ2-7, is DAMVIQNPRYQVTQFGKPVTLSCSQTLNHNVMYWYQQKSSQAPKLLFHYYDKDFNNEADTPDNFQSRRPNTSFCFLDIRSPGLGDTAMYLCATSRAGNEQYFGPGTRLTVT.

This clone was seen only once. The rearrangement joins TRBV19 to TRBJ1-4; 8 nucleotides align to TRBD1. V shed 7 bases, J shed 5 bases, and the junction held 9 bases outside the gene matches. Germline assignment: CDR1 LNHDA and CDR2 SQIVND (reference sequence). This CDR3 region has 15 residues. The CDR3 spells CASTPGQALNEKLFF. CDR3 coding DNA: TGTGCCAGTACCCCGGGACAGGCCCTAAATGAAAAACTGTTTTTT.

This chain joins TRBV2 and TRBJ2-2, with 12 bases fitting TRBD2. This CDR3 has 15 residues. Losses at the gene ends were 6 bases for V and 5 bases for J; bases not matched to a gene: 4. Germline loops: CDR1 SNHLY, CDR2 FYNNEI. CDR3: CASRLGLAGTGELFF. The DNA for the CDR3 is TGTGCCAGCAGGCTTGGACTAGCGGGAACCGGGGAGCTGTTTTTT. Full variable domain (rest looked up from reference TRBV2 and TRBJ2-2): EPEVTQTPSHQVTQMGQEVILRCVPISNHLYFYWYRQILGQKVEFLVSFYNNEISEKSEIFDDQFSVERPDGSNFTLKIRSTKLEDSAMYFCASRLGLAGTGELFFGEGSRLTVL.

This chain links TRBV18 with TRBJ2-1; 7 nucleotides align to TRBD1. After removal of 3 bases from V and 5 bases from J, the junction contained 7 bases not matched to a gene. Germline V gives CDR1 KGHSH, CDR2 LQKENI. The CDR3 loop spans 15 amino acids. The CDR3 loop reads CASSPIPGGNNEQFF. CDR3 nucleotides: TGTGCCAGCTCACCCATTCCAGGGGGAAACAATGAGCAGTTCTTC.

J is TRBJ1-5 and V is TRBV27; 9 bases map to TRBD1. This CDR3 has 15 residues. CDR1 MNHEY and CDR2 SMNVEV come from the germline V gene (reference sequence). With V trimmed by 2 bases and J by 6 bases, 5 bases remained unmatched. This chain's CDR3 is CASSLRTGVFQPQHF. CDR3 in DNA: TGTGCCAGCAGTTTACGGACAGGGGTTTTTCAGCCCCAGCATTTT.

V and J are TRBV9 and TRBJ2-3; D remains ambiguous. V lost 3 bases and J lost 0, with 14 bases in between. This CDR3 contains 16 residues. Looked up from germline, CDR1 is SGDLS and CDR2 is YYNGEE. The CDR3 region has the DNA TGTGCCAGCAGCGAATTTAGCAGCCTTAGCACAGATACGCAGTATTTT. The encoded protein is CASSEFSSLSTDTQYF.